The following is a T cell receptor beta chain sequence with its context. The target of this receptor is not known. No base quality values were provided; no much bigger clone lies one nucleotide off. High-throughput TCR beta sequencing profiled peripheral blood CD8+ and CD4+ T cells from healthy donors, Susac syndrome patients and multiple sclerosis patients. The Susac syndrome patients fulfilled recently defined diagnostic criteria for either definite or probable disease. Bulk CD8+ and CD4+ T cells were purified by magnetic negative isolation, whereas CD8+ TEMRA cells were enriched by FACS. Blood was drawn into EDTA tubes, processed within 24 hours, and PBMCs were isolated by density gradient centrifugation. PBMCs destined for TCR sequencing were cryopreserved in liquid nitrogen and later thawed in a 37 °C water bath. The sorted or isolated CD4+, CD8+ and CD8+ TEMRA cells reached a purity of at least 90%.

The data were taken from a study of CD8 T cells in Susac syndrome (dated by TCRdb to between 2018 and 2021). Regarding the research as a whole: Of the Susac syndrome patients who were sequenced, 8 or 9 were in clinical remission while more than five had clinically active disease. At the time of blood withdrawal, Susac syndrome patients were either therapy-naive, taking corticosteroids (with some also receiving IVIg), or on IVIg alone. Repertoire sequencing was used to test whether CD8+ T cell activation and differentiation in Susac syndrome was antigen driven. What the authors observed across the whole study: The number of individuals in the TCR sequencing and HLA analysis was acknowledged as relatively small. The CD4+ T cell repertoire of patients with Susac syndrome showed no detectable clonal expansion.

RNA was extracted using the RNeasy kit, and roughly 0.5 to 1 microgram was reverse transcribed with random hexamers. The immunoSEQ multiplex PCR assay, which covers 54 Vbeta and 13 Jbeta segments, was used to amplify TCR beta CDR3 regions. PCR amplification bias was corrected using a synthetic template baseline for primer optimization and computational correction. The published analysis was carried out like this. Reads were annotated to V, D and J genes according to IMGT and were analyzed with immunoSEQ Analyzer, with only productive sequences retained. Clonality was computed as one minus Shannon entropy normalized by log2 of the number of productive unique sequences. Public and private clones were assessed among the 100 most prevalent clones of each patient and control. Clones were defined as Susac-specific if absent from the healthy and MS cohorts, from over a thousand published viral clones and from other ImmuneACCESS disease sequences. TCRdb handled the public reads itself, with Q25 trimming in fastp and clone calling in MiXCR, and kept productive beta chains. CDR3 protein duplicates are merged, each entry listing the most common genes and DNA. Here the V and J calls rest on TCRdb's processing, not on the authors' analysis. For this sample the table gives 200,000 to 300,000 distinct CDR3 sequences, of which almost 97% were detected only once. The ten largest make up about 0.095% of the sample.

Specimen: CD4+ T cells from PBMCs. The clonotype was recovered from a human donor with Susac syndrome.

The nucleotides read TGTGCCAGCAGCCCCGCCGGCGGCCTTGGCACAGATACGCAGTATTTT. Translated, this is CASSPAGGLGTDTQYF. This receptor chain uses TRBV11-3 and TRBJ2-3, with no confident D gene call. The germline V gene encodes CDR1 SGHNT and CDR2 YENEEA. There are 16 amino acids in the CDR3, from cysteine to phenylalanine inclusive. Of all the DNA, just the CDR3 is kept, 48 bases in frame from base 1. Cut back by 5 bases and 1 base, the V and J ends lie 16 bases apart.